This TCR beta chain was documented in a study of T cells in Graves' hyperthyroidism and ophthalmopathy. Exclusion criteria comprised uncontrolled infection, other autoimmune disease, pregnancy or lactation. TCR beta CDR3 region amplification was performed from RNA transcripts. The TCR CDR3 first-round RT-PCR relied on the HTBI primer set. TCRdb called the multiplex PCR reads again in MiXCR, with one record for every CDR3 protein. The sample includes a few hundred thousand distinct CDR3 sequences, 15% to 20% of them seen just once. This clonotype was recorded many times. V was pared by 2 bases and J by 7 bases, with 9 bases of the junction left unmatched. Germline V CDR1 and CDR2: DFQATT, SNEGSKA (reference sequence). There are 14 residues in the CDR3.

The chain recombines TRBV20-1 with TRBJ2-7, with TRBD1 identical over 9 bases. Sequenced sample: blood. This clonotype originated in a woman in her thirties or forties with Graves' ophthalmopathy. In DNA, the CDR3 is TGCAGTGCTAGATCAGACAGGGGGACGGAGGAGCAGTACTTC. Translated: CSARSDRGTEEQYF.